The T cell receptor (beta chain) described here comes from a study of shared clonotypes between healthy human individuals. Overall study findings and caveats: Estimated richness values were generally larger in naive subsets than in memory subsets.

The assay ran at deep level. Profiling relied on immunoSEQ multiplex PCR, and the TCRdb table lists in-frame clones only, not all of them. This sample carries some 2,400,000 clones, 90% to 96% of them seen once, and the ten largest clones take roughly 0.13%. Note on this clone: Antigen: not known.

Study donors comprised healthy, HIV-negative adults devoid of recent acute infection or vaccination. The study separated CD4+ cells into CD45RA+ naive and CD45RA-negative memory subsets. The CDR3 length is 15 residues. Germline V gene sequence: CDR1 SGHRS, CDR2 YFSETQ. Losses at the gene ends were 4 bases for V and 5 bases for J; bases not matched to a gene: 5. The sequencing input was naive CD4+ T cells sorted from blood. Subset here: CD45RA+ positively selected. This clonotype originated in a man aged 18-30 years in good health. This chain uses TRBV5-1 with TRBJ2-3; TRBD2 aligns across 12 bases. In DNA form, the CDR3 reads TGCGCCAGCAGCATCGGACTAGCGGGATTAGATACGCAGTATTTT. Encoded protein: CASSIGLAGLDTQYF.